These 8 T cell receptor beta chains originate from one sample sequenced in a study of cytomegalovirus exposure and HLA in healthy donors. PCR used 60 Vbeta primers and 13 Jbeta primers. Data came from immunoSEQ multiplex PCR; TCRdb stores just in-frame clones and leaves some out. Among fewer than 150,000 clones listed, about 80% were seen once. The sample comprised PBMCs. These receptor sequences come from a man aged 35-49 years in good health and CMV-seropositive.

The J gene is TRBJ2-5, the V gene TRBV9; the D gene is possibly TRBD1 (5 bases). The length of the CDR3 is 14 residues. Trimming shortened V by 3 bases and J by 0 bases, and 9 bases separated the two germline ends. Germline values: CDR1 SGDLS, CDR2 YYNGEE. The CDR3 reads CASSADRDQETQYF. The DNA for the CDR3 is TGTGCCAGCAGCGCAGACAGAGACCAAGAGACCCAGTACTTC.

The chain joins TRBV12-5 to TRBJ2-7, with D possibly TRBD1 on 5 matching bases. Germline V lookup: CDR1 LGHNT, CDR2 FRNRAP. Trimming removed 1 base at V and 4 bases at J, with 8 bases between. The CDR3 sequence is 13 residues long. CDR3: CASGLGDSYEQYF. DNA of the CDR3: TGTGCTAGTGGTTTGGGCGACAGTTACGAGCAGTACTTC.

V and J are TRBV6-5 and TRBJ2-7; D perhaps matches TRBD2 (5 bases). This CDR3 spans 13 amino acids. Germline-derived CDR1 and CDR2 are MNHEY and SVGAGI. The V end was cut by 4 bases, the J end by 2 bases, with 9 bases between. The CDR3 region has the DNA TGTGCCAGCAGTTTCCCCGGGACCTACGAGCAGTACTTC. It codes for CASSFPGTYEQYF.

The genes are TRBV7-2 and TRBJ1-1, with D hard to call. Germline V CDR1 and CDR2: SGHTA, FQGNSA. V was trimmed by 4 bases and J by 5 bases, leaving 11 bases between them. This CDR3 spans 13 amino acids. CDR3 protein: CASSYGGRTEAFF. CDR3 sequence (DNA): TGTGCCAGCAGCTACGGTGGGAGAACTGAAGCTTTCTTT.

This chain links TRBV11-3 with TRBJ2-2; D gene uncertain. The CDR3 extends over 12 amino acids. Germline V gene lookup returns CDR1 SGHNT and CDR2 YENEEA. Between the trimmed V and J ends, which lost 5 bases and 4 bases, there was a span of 5 bases. The CDR3 region has the DNA TGTGCCAGCAGCCTCTCCACCGGGGAGCTGTTTTTT. Protein: CASSLSTGELFF.

The count of this clone is one. The J gene is TRBJ1-2, the V gene TRBV4-3, with 7 bases identical to TRBD1. CDR1 LGHNA and CDR2 YSLEER come from the germline V gene. J lost 2 bases, V lost 1 base, and 7 bases had no gene match. This CDR3 has 16 residues. The CDR3 DNA sequence: TGCGCCAGCAGCCAAGGACAGGGCTTCTTAAACTATGGCTACACCTTC. Encoded protein: CASSQGQGFLNYGYTF.

The rearrangement joins TRBV5-1 to TRBJ2-7, with D tentatively TRBD2 (5 bases). The CDR3 totals 12 residues. V was clipped by 0 bases and J by 6 bases, with 7 bases between them. CDR1 is SGHRS and CDR2 is YFSETQ in the germline V gene. CDR3 sequence: CASSLVGVEQYF. In DNA form, the CDR3 reads TGCGCCAGCAGCTTGGTCGGGGTCGAGCAGTACTTC.

The chain has TRBV7-2 and TRBJ2-7; D gene ambiguous. V was trimmed by 2 bases and J by 2 bases, leaving 7 bases between them. There are 13 residues in the CDR3. The germline V gene encodes CDR1 SGHTA and CDR2 FQGNSA. The CDR3 coding sequence is TGTGCCAGCAGCTTACATCGGGCCTACGAGCAGTACTTC. Translating it yields CASSLHRAYEQYF. Filled out from reference TRBV7-2 and TRBJ2-7, the complete variable domain reads GAGVSQSPSNKVTEKGKDVELRCDPISGHTALYWYRQSLGQGLEFLIYFQGNSAPDKSGLPSDRFSAERTGGSVSTLTIQRTQQEDSAVYLCASSLHRAYEQYFGPGTRLTVT.